These 18 T cell receptor beta chains came from one sample sequenced in a study of T cells expressing NK-cell markers. TCRdb re-called the 5' RACE reads and shows each CDR3 protein once, DNA omitted. Its clone listing holds around 470,000 distinct CDR3 sequences. The specimen sequenced was blood T cells: a sorted CD56 or NKG2C T cell subset, CD4+ or CD8+ T cells, or bulk PBMC T cells (not recorded which). All receptors derive from a woman aged 45-65 years in good health.

CDR3 sequence reads: CASSLQGGGTYEQYF. The genes are TRBV5-1 and TRBJ2-7; the D call from TCRdb, TRBD2, cannot be confirmed without DNA. Germline V gives CDR1 SGHRS, CDR2 YFSETQ. The CDR3 runs 15 residues.

This chain links TRBV24-1 with TRBJ2-3. CDR1 is KGHDR, CDR2 SFDVKD, per germline. This CDR3 is built from 13 residues. This chain's CDR3 is CATSDTDGDTQYF.

The J gene is TRBJ2-6, the V gene TRBV7-8; as DNA is missing, the TRBD2 call by TCRdb cannot be tested. CDR1 SGHVS and CDR2 FQNEAQ come from the germline V gene. This CDR3 has 18 residues. The CDR3 region is CASSLGTLKLSGANVLTF.

The CDR3 spells CASSSRDRLVNEQFF. The rearrangement uses TRBV7-9 and TRBJ2-1; TCRdb's D call, TRBD1, is unchecked because there is no DNA. The CDR3 has 15 residues. CDR1 is SEHNR and CDR2 is FQNEAQ in the germline V gene (reference sequence).

The chain uses TRBV14 and TRBJ2-7; TCRdb's assignment of TRBD1 cannot be checked, as there is no DNA. From germline, CDR1 is SGHDN and CDR2 FVKESK. This CDR3 spans 16 amino acids. The CDR3 spells CASSQEGTGSSYEQYF.

This chain connects TRBV7-9 to TRBJ1-1. The germline V gene encodes CDR1 SEHNR and CDR2 FQNEAQ (reference sequence). The CDR3 extends over 14 amino acids. CDR3 sequence reads: CASSLVAENTEAFF.

The genes are TRBV30 and TRBJ2-7; the D call of TRBD2 rests on TCRdb alone, since no DNA is present to check it. The CDR3 runs to 14 residues. Germline V gene sequence: CDR1 GTSNPN, CDR2 SVGIG (reference sequence). CDR3 in amino acids: CAWIRRGLGYEQYF.

The chain employs TRBV19 and TRBJ2-6. Germline values: CDR1 LNHDA, CDR2 SQIVND (reference sequence). The CDR3 spans 16 residues. CDR3 amino acids: CASSSDRVPGANVLTF.

The chain combines TRBV15 with TRBJ2-3. Germline V gives CDR1 LNHNV, CDR2 YYDKDF (reference sequence). The length of the CDR3 is 15 residues. The chain's CDR3 is CATSRFSVGTDTQYF.

The CDR3 here is CSVEEIRGNEKLFF. The V and J genes are TRBV29-1 and TRBJ1-4; TCRdb gives TRBD1 as the D gene, but with no DNA this cannot be confirmed. The CDR3 has 14 amino acids. CDR1 is SQVTM, CDR2 ANQGSEA, per germline.

The V and J genes are TRBV7-2 and TRBJ2-5; the D gene TCRdb calls, TRBD1, cannot be checked with no DNA. CDR3 length equals 16 residues. The germline CDR1 and CDR2 sequences are SGHTA and FQGNSA. The CDR3: CASSLEATRTGETQYF.

The chain is built from TRBV12-3 or TRBV12-4 and TRBJ1-5; the D call of TRBD1 rests on TCRdb alone, since no DNA is present to check it. The CDR3 is 14 residues long. The CDR3 spells CASSPDRFDQPQHF.

This rearrangement joins TRBV7-9 to TRBJ2-7; TCRdb picks TRBD2, but there is no DNA to check that call. Germline assignment: CDR1 SEHNR and CDR2 FQNEAQ (reference sequence). The CDR3 is 15 amino acids. The CDR3 sequence: CASLPSERTYYEQYF. The full variable domain, with the rest looked up from reference TRBV7-9 and TRBJ2-7, is DTGVSQNPRHKITKRGQNVTFRCDPISEHNRLYWYRQTLGQGPEFLTYFQNEAQLEKSRLLSDRFSAERPKGSFSTLEIQRTEQGDSAMYLCASLPSERTYYEQYFGPGTRLTVT.

The gene calls are TRBV6-1 and TRBJ1-5; TCRdb's D gene call, TRBD1, goes unchecked for lack of DNA. Germline V gene lookup returns CDR1 MNHNS and CDR2 SASEGT. This CDR3 comprises 17 residues. The chain's CDR3 is CASSEAGWGAPGQPQHF.

V usage is TRBV27 and J usage is TRBJ2-1; with no DNA, the TCRdb D assignment of TRBD1 cannot be verified. Looked up from germline, CDR1 is MNHEY and CDR2 is SMNVEV (reference sequence). The CDR3 has 16 residues. The chain's CDR3 is CASSHVQGISYNEQFF.

This chain joins TRBV5-4 and TRBJ2-2; the TRBD2 assignment by TCRdb is unverifiable without DNA. The germline gives CDR1 SGHNT, CDR2 YYREEE (reference sequence). The CDR3 totals 13 residues. The CDR3 region is CAIGPPSTGELFF.

V is TRBV5-6 and J is TRBJ2-4; the TCRdb D gene call, TRBD1, has no DNA to confirm it. The germline V gene has CDR1 SGHDT and CDR2 YYEEEE. The CDR3 has 16 residues. CDR3 protein: CASSLLESGRVNIQYF. Looking up the rest from reference TRBV5-6 and TRBJ2-4 gives the full variable domain: DAGVTQSPTHLIKTRGQQVTLRCSPKSGHDTVSWYQQALGQGPQFIFQYYEEEERQRGNFPDRFSGHQFPNYSSELNVNALLLGDSALYLCASSLLESGRVNIQYFGAGTRLSVL.

This chain's CDR3 is CASSSPGLPYNEQFF. The chain couples TRBV7-9 to TRBJ2-1; TCRdb outputs TRBD2, but without DNA this stays unchecked. The CDR3 is made up of 15 amino acids. Germline V gene lookup returns CDR1 SEHNR and CDR2 FQNEAQ (reference sequence).